One and the same sample provided the 21 T cell receptor beta chains below, sequenced in a study of shared clonotypes between healthy human individuals. Assay used: immunoSEQ multiplex PCR; TCRdb lists only in-frame clones, some missing. Of around 2.5 million clones in the sample, over 85% are singletons; the top ten hold roughly 0.36%. Source material: naive CD4+ T cells from PBMCs. Specified subset: CD45RA+ positively selected. The receptors were gathered from a man between 18 and 29 years old in good health. Some clones in this sample may be carry-over from other donors' samples.

J is TRBJ2-6 and V is TRBV19; D remains ambiguous. V was clipped by 3 bases and J by 15 bases, with 15 bases between them. There are 13 residues in the CDR3. Germline lookup yields CDR1 LNHDA and CDR2 SQIVND (reference sequence). The CDR3 nucleotides are TGTGCCAGTAGTATCGGGCTGACGGATTCCCTGACTTTC. Protein product: CASSIGLTDSLTF.

The chain employs TRBV18 and TRBJ2-5; 10 nucleotides line up with TRBD2. The V gene's germline CDR1 is KGHSH and CDR2 LQKENI. The CDR3 has 15 residues. V was clipped by 0 bases and J by 5 bases; unmatched bases: 3. Here the CDR3 reads CASSPPAAGGETQYF. CDR3 in DNA: TGTGCCAGCTCACCACCGGCAGCGGGAGGGGAGACCCAGTACTTC. Full variable domain (outside the CDR3, taken from reference TRBV18 and TRBJ2-5): NAGVMQNPRHLVRRRGQEARLRCSPMKGHSHVYWYRQLPEEGLKFMVYLQKENIIDESGMPKERFSAEFPKEGPSILRIQQVVRGDSAAYFCASSPPAAGGETQYFGPGTRLLVL.

As DNA, the CDR3 is TGCGCCAGCAGCCAAGGCGGCAGGGGGGAGTACCAAGAGACCCAGTACTTC. It translates to CASSQGGRGEYQETQYF. The V gene is TRBV4-1, the J gene TRBJ2-5, with D tentatively TRBD1 (7 bases). Germline V CDR1 and CDR2: MGHRA, YSYEKL. The CDR3 has 17 residues. The germline V and J ends were trimmed by 1 base and 0 bases, with 15 bases remaining between them.

This clone was observed once. The CDR3 loop reads CASSLTANSGNTIYF. CDR3 bases: TGTGCCAGCAGTTTAACAGCAAACTCTGGAAACACCATATATTTT. This chain connects TRBV28 to TRBJ1-3; unclear D gene. The CDR3 extends over 15 amino acids. Trimming stripped 2 bases from V and 0 bases from J, with 8 bases between. Germline-derived CDR1 and CDR2 are MDHEN and SYDVKM. Full variable domain (rest looked up from reference TRBV28 and TRBJ1-3): DVKVTQSSRYLVKRTGEKVFLECVQDMDHENMFWYRQDPGLGLRLIYFSYDVKMKEKGDIPEGYSVSREKKERFSLILESASTNQTSMYLCASSLTANSGNTIYFGEGSWLTVV.

The chain is built from TRBV2 and TRBJ2-2, with D tentatively TRBD1 (6 bases). The germline CDR1 and CDR2 sequences are SNHLY and FYNNEI. The CDR3 is made up of 15 amino acids. The V end lost 3 bases, the J end lost 6 bases, and 14 bases lay between the germline ends. The CDR3: CASSDGVAGAGELFF. As DNA, the CDR3 is TGTGCCAGCAGTGACGGGGTAGCAGGGGCCGGGGAGCTGTTTTTT.

V and J are TRBV7-2 and TRBJ2-7; possible D gene TRBD1, 6 bases. This CDR3 contains 15 residues. Germline V gene data show CDR1 as SGHTA and CDR2 as FQGNSA. Trimming took 2 bases from V and 1 from J, leaving 12 bases between them. The chain's CDR3 is CASSLRVRGSYEQYF. The CDR3 region has the DNA TGTGCCAGCAGCTTACGTGTCAGGGGATCCTACGAGCAGTACTTC.

This clone was observed a few times. The rearrangement uses TRBV28 and TRBJ1-2; the D gene is possibly TRBD1 (5 bases). The ends were cut back, 8 bases at V and 8 bases at J, with 15 bases in the middle. The CDR3 is 12 residues long. Per germline, CDR1 MDHEN and CDR2 SYDVKM. The CDR3 is CASEEGSGGYTF. CDR3 nucleotide sequence: TGTGCCAGCGAAGAGGGGTCCGGGGGCTACACCTTC.

The chain carries TRBV4-1 and TRBJ2-4; 7 bases are a match to TRBD2. After removal of 0 bases from V and 4 bases from J, the junction contained 6 bases not matched to a gene. CDR3 length: 16 amino acids. CDR1 MGHRA and CDR2 YSYEKL come from the germline V gene. CDR3 bases: TGCGCCAGCAGCCAAGAACGGATGGGGGGGAAAAACATTCAGTACTTC. Its protein product is CASSQERMGGKNIQYF.

V gene TRBV2 combines with J gene TRBJ2-3; the D is unclear. The CDR3 consists of 16 residues. The V end was cut by 6 bases, the J end by 3 bases, with 19 bases between. The germline CDR1 and CDR2 sequences are SNHLY and FYNNEI. The CDR3 spells CASSLERPELTDTQYF. Here the CDR3 DNA reads TGTGCCAGCAGCCTAGAGAGGCCCGAGCTGACAGATACGCAGTATTTT.

The genes are TRBV30 and TRBJ2-7; 7 positions agree with TRBD1. CDR3 length: 14 residues. Germline loops: CDR1 GTSNPN, CDR2 SVGIG (reference sequence). The V and J ends lost 5 bases and 0 bases, in that order; junction bases with no gene match: 7. CDR3 sequence reads: CAWGKDRSSYEQYF. The DNA for the CDR3 is TGTGCCTGGGGAAAGGACAGGAGCTCCTACGAGCAGTACTTC.

Remarks on this clone: Other DNA sequences from this sample encode an identical CDR3 as well. This chain links TRBV18 with TRBJ1-1; D remains ambiguous. Germline V gene lookup returns CDR1 KGHSH and CDR2 LQKENI. The V end was cut by 2 bases, the J end by 3 bases, with 7 bases between. The CDR3 totals 13 residues. The CDR3 region has the DNA TGTGCCAGCTCACCAAGCCAGGACACTGAAGCTTTCTTT. This sequence encodes CASSPSQDTEAFF. The entire variable domain, with the rest obtained from reference TRBV18 and TRBJ1-1, is as follows: NAGVMQNPRHLVRRRGQEARLRCSPMKGHSHVYWYRQLPEEGLKFMVYLQKENIIDESGMPKERFSAEFPKEGPSILRIQQVVRGDSAAYFCASSPSQDTEAFFGQGTRLTVV.

The gene calls are TRBV4-1 and TRBJ2-7; the match to TRBD1 covers 9 bases. This CDR3 has 16 amino acids. CDR1 and CDR2 (germline): MGHRA, YSYEKL. J gave up 6 bases and V 2 bases, and 11 bases lay outside the gene matches. In nucleotides, the CDR3 is TGCGCCAGCAGCCAACCCCCGGGACAGGGTGTAGGCGAGCAGTACTTC. Its translation: CASSQPPGQGVGEQYF.

The chain has TRBV29-1 and TRBJ2-7; D is possibly TRBD1 (6 bases). Germline V CDR1 and CDR2: SQVTM, ANQGSEA. The CDR3 totals 13 residues. Trimming stripped 4 bases from V and 4 bases from J, with 14 bases between. The CDR3 is CSVVLNRAYEQYF. CDR3 DNA sequence: TGCAGCGTTGTATTGAACAGGGCGTACGAGCAGTACTTC.

This chain uses TRBV2 with TRBJ2-7; D is ambiguous. This CDR3 has 11 amino acids. V dropped 5 bases and J dropped 4 bases, with 6 bases sitting between them. From germline, CDR1 is SNHLY and CDR2 FYNNEI. CDR3 in amino acids: CASSSDYEQYF. CDR3 sequence (DNA): TGTGCCAGCAGTAGCGATTACGAGCAGTACTTC. The full variable domain, with the rest looked up from reference TRBV2 and TRBJ2-7, is EPEVTQTPSHQVTQMGQEVILRCVPISNHLYFYWYRQILGQKVEFLVSFYNNEISEKSEIFDDQFSVERPDGSNFTLKIRSTKLEDSAMYFCASSSDYEQYFGPGTRLTVT.

This clone is a singleton in its sample. V usage is TRBV27 and J usage is TRBJ2-2; weak D call: TRBD1 (6 bases). V lost 5 bases, J lost 5 bases, and 15 bases lay in between. The CDR3 covers 15 residues. Germline assignment: CDR1 MNHEY and CDR2 SMNVEV (reference sequence). CDR3 nucleotides: TGTGCCAGCAGTACTAGGGGGTCGGGGACCGGGGAGCTGTTTTTT. This codes for CASSTRGSGTGELFF.

V and J are TRBV5-1 and TRBJ2-7; D call uncertain. This CDR3 is 13 amino acids long. Germline V gives CDR1 SGHRS, CDR2 YFSETQ. The V end lost 0 bases, the J end lost 6 bases, and 10 bases lay between the germline ends. DNA for the CDR3: TGCGCCAGCAGCTTGGTGCCCCCGGGCGAGCAGTACTTC. It is translated as CASSLVPPGEQYF.

J is TRBJ2-3 and V is TRBV28; 15 nucleotides line up with TRBD2. CDR1 and CDR2 from the germline V gene are MDHEN and SYDVKM. Trimming at V came to 6 bases and at J to 5 bases, leaving 3 bases not matched to a gene. The CDR3 totals 15 residues. CDR3 coding DNA: TGTGCCAGCAGACTGGGACTAGCGGGGGGAGATACGCAGTATTTT. Translation: CASRLGLAGGDTQYF.

The chain couples TRBV7-9 to TRBJ2-1; 9 bases fit TRBD2. The CDR3 has 16 amino acids. From germline, CDR1 is SEHNR and CDR2 FQNEAQ (reference sequence). Trimming removed 3 bases from V and 7 bases from J; junction bases left unmatched: 10. The CDR3 DNA is TGTGCCAGCAGCTTCCTGGGTAGCGGGAGAGCAAATGAGCAGTTCTTC. This translates into CASSFLGSGRANEQFF.

This rearrangement joins TRBV5-1 to TRBJ1-5; D call uncertain. The CDR3 length is 15 residues. The V gene lost 4 bases and the J gene lost 5 bases, with 16 bases spanning the gap. Germline V gene lookup returns CDR1 SGHRS and CDR2 YFSETQ. CDR3 DNA: TGCGCCAGCAGCAAGGGTACTCTAGGCGATCAGCCCCAGCATTTT. Translated: CASSKGTLGDQPQHF.

This chain links TRBV7-9 with TRBJ2-1; D remains unclear. V lost 5 bases and J lost 12, with 11 bases in between. The CDR3 consists of 11 residues. Germline lookup yields CDR1 SEHNR and CDR2 FQNEAQ (reference sequence). The CDR3 DNA follows: TGTGCCAGCAGCCTAGACATAAGGCAGTTCTTC. The encoded protein is CASSLDIRQFF.

The rearrangement links TRBV5-4 to TRBJ2-1, with D perhaps matching TRBD2 (6 bases). The germline V gene encodes CDR1 SGHNT and CDR2 YYREEE (reference sequence). The CDR3 loop spans 16 amino acids. Trimming took off 4 bases at V and 4 bases at J, with 18 bases between the two ends. CDR3 in DNA: TGTGCCAGCAGCCCCCGGGCCGGGAGTGGTTACAATGAGCAGTTCTTC. Protein sequence: CASSPRAGSGYNEQFF.